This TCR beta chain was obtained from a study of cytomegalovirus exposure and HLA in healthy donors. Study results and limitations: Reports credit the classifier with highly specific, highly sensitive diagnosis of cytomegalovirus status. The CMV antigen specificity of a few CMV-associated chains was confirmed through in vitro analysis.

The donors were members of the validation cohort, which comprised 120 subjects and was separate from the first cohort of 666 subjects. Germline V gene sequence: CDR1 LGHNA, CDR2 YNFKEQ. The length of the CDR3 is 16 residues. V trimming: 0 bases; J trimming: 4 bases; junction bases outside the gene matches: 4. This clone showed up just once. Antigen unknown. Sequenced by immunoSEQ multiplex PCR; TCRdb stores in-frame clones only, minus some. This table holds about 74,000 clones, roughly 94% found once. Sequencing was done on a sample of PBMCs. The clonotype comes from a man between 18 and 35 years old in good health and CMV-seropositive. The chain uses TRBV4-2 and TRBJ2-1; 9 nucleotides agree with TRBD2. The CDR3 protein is CASSQDWLAGYNEQFF. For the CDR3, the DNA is TGTGCCAGCAGCCAAGATTGGCTAGCGGGGTACAATGAGCAGTTCTTC.